This TCR beta chain was retrieved from a study of blood T cell repertoires in COVID-19 (dated by TCRdb to about 2020). At the level of the whole study: The collaborator samples originated in the United States, Italy and Spain and spanned the acute and convalescent phases of COVID-19. A de-identified subject ID, COVID-19 status, age in years and sex were almost always included in the sample metadata. The dataset comprised deeply sampled blood TCRbeta repertoires from subjects exposed to, actively infected with, or recovered from COVID-19. The samples were drawn from the first 160 participants of the ongoing ImmuneRACE study and from about 1,200 subjects provided by 6 global collaborators. The repertoires were made available in a free public database intended to serve as a resource for research on the immune response to SARS-CoV-2. The material from the prospective study consisted of cDNA or gDNA derived from T cells, B-cell-depleted T cells, or PBMCs. HLA class I and class II types, where available, came from metadata supplied by the sample provider rather than from assay-based typing.

Worth noting for this clone: This receptor's antigen is unknown. No base quality information exists; no much larger clone differs at one position.

The CDR3 covers 15 residues, taking in both the cysteine and the phenylalanine. The entry retains the CDR3 DNA only, 45 bases that are in frame from base 1. The germline V gene (reference sequence) specifies LGHDT as CDR1 and YNNKEL as CDR2. V is pruned by 6 bases and J by 2 bases, leaving 7 bases of the junction without a gene match. TCRbeta CDR3 regions were amplified from genomic DNA by means of the immunoSEQ Assay, a bias-controlled multiplex PCR. As for the original processing: The number of nucleated cells in each sample was estimated by amplification of reference gene primers within the assay. To quantify the absolute abundance of each unique TCRbeta CDR3 rearrangement, sequence reads were collapsed and filtered. For each sample, productive Simpson clonality was calculated by taking the square root of Simpson's diversity index across productive rearrangements. Sourced from immuneACCESS, this table was stored by TCRdb with only in-frame sequences that have V and J called. A share of the clones is absent; for the studies checked, an unresolved V gene accounts for under half, and the remainder has no known explanation. From that table come the V and J calls and clone size; the DNA was used to work out D and trimming. The sample records hundreds of thousands of clones, roughly 84% of which are singletons. Clones ranked in the top ten supply 1% of the sample.

Enrolling through a virtual design, the prospective study's participants ranged in age from roughly 18 to 90 years and lived across roughly 24 United States geographic areas. To assign participants to cohorts, the prospective study relied on clinical history that participants themselves reported in a screening survey and a study questionnaire. ImmuneRACE Cohort 3 recovered participants were defined by two consecutive negative NP/OP PCR tests, healthcare professional clearance, or symptom resolution. Each participant in the prospective study had whole blood, serum and a nasopharyngeal or oropharyngeal swab collected by mobile phlebotomists. Prospective study participants could optionally give additional blood draws and questionnaires over an approximately two-month period. Blood samples from the prospective study were shipped frozen or at room temperature prior to DNA extraction. Broader findings and caveats from the paper: Clinical and demographic metadata were provided uncurated, with the amount varying by source and participant.

The receptor was derived from a woman in her 30s who had recovered from COVID-19. The material sequenced was PBMCs or T cells enriched from blood (not recorded which). The chain is encoded by TRBV3-1 (or the pseudogene TRBV3-2) joined to TRBJ2-3; 8 junctional bases match TRBD2. Read as DNA, the sequence is TGTGCCAGCAGGGCCGCGGGGGGAACCACAGATACGCAGTATTTT. Translated, it reads CASRAAGGTTDTQYF.